Listed here are 10 T cell receptor beta chains from one sample, sequenced in a study of blood T cell repertoires in COVID-19. The repertoire was sequenced with immunoSEQ multiplex PCR; TCRdb's copy has only in-frame clones and lacks some. The sample shows 240,000 or so clones, 75% to 90% of them seen only once. Material: peripheral blood. The receptors here all came from an older woman with active or convalescent COVID-19.

The CDR3 DNA reads as TGTGCCAGCAGGGCCCAGCCCCAGCATTTT. Its protein product is CASRAQPQHF. The chain is built from TRBV27 and TRBJ1-5, with unresolved D. The CDR3 runs to 10 residues. CDR1 is MNHEY, CDR2 SMNVEV, per germline (reference sequence). Trimming took off 6 bases at V and 7 bases at J, with 4 bases between the two ends.

The chain combines TRBV4-1 with TRBJ1-2; the match to TRBD1 covers 9 bases. Trimming at V came to 2 bases and at J to 8 bases, leaving 6 bases not matched to a gene. Germline-derived CDR1 and CDR2 are MGHRA and YSYEKL. The CDR3 spans 14 residues. CDR3 region: CASSQNWDRDGYTF. The CDR3 nucleotides are TGCGCCAGCAGCCAAAACTGGGACAGGGACGGCTACACCTTC.

The CDR3 loop reads CASSLKAGGIYPYEQYF. CDR3 DNA sequence: TGTGCCAGCAGCTTAAAAGCGGGGGGGATTTATCCCTACGAGCAGTACTTC. This sequence joins TRBV7-3 and TRBJ2-7, with 10 bases that match TRBD2. V dropped 1 base and J dropped 2; count of bases not matched to a gene: 8. The CDR3 length is 17 residues. The V gene's germline CDR1 is SGHTA and CDR2 FQGTGA.

V is TRBV7-9 and J is TRBJ1-2; the D gene is possibly TRBD1 (6 bases). The CDR3 loop spans 16 amino acids. V gave up 5 bases and J gave up 4 bases, with 20 bases separating them. Germline V gene data show CDR1 as SEHNR and CDR2 as FQNEAQ (reference sequence). The CDR3 nucleotides are TGTGCCAGCAGCCCGCCCCGGGGGGCGCGGGGCTATGGCTACACCTTC. Protein product: CASSPPRGARGYGYTF.

The genes are TRBV30 and TRBJ1-2; no firm D call. In germline, CDR1 is GTSNPN, CDR2 SVGIG (reference sequence). V dropped 6 bases and J dropped 8 bases, with 16 bases sitting between them. CDR3 length: 12 amino acids. CDR3 sequence: CACYDLNGGYTF. In nucleotides, the CDR3 is TGTGCCTGTTATGACCTAAACGGGGGCTACACCTTC.

The chain links TRBV7-9 to TRBJ2-2; TRBD1 is a possible D gene (6 bases). Germline V gene data show CDR1 as SEHNR and CDR2 as FQNEAQ (reference sequence). Between the trimmed V and J ends, which lost 2 bases and 3 bases, there was a span of 10 bases. This CDR3 has 15 amino acids. In DNA, the CDR3 is TGTGCCAGCAGCTTAAACAGGGCGGACACCGGGGAGCTGTTTTTT. It is translated as CASSLNRADTGELFF.

This chain joins TRBV10-3 and TRBJ1-6; D gene unclear. Germline V gives CDR1 ENHRY, CDR2 SYGVKD. The CDR3 contains 12 residues. The ends were cut back, 6 bases at V and 6 bases at J, with 6 bases in the middle. The CDR3 spells CAISALNSPLHF. The CDR3, as DNA: TGTGCCATCAGCGCACTTAATTCACCCCTCCACTTT.

The V call is TRBV30, the J call TRBJ1-6; TRBD1 is a possible D gene (5 bases). The CDR3 contains 16 residues. Germline V gene lookup returns CDR1 GTSNPN and CDR2 SVGIG (reference sequence). Trimming removed 2 bases at V and 1 base at J, with 12 bases between. DNA of the CDR3: TGTGCCTGGAGTCGGAACAGGCTTTCCTATAATTCACCCCTCCACTTT. This sequence encodes CAWSRNRLSYNSPLHF.

This chain connects TRBV7-8 to TRBJ2-7; D perhaps matches TRBD2 (6 bases). The V end lost 4 bases, the J end lost 5 bases, and 15 bases lay between the germline ends. The CDR3 loop spans 14 amino acids. Per germline, CDR1 SGHVS and CDR2 FQNEAQ. The CDR3 loop reads CASSWRTSFHEQYF. The CDR3, as DNA: TGTGCCAGCAGCTGGCGTACTAGCTTCCACGAGCAGTACTTC.

The chain combines TRBV11-2 with TRBJ1-1, with 10 bases matching TRBD1. The CDR3 loop spans 12 amino acids. Germline V gene lookup returns CDR1 SGHAT and CDR2 FQNNGV. The junction had 0 bases not matched to a gene; V was cut back by 5 bases and J by 6 bases. The CDR3 protein is CASSDRGPEAFF. CDR3 DNA sequence: TGTGCCAGCAGCGACAGGGGGCCTGAAGCTTTCTTT.